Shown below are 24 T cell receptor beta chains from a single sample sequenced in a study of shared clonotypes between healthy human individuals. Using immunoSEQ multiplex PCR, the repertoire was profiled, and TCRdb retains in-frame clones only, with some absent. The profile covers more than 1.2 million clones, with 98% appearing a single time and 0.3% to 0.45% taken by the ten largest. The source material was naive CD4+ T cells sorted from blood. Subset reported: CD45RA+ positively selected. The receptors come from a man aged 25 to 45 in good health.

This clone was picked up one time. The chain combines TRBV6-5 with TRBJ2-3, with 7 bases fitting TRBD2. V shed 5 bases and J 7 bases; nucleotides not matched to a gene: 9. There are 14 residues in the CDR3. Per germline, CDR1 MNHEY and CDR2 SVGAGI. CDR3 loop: CASSPSGNKNTQYF. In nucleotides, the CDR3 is TGTGCCAGCAGTCCAAGCGGGAACAAGAATACGCAGTATTTT.

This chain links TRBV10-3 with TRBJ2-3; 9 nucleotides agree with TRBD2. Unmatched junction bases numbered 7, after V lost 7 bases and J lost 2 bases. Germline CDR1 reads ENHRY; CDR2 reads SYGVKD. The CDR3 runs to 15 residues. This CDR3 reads CAITAGGRDTDTQYF. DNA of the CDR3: TGTGCCATCACCGCGGGCGGGAGGGACACAGATACGCAGTATTTT.

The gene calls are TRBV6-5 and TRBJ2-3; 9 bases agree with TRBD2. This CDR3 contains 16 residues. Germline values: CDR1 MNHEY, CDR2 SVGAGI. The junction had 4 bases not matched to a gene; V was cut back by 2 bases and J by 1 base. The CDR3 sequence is CASSYPGGRGTDTQYF. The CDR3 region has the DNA TGTGCCAGCAGTTACCCAGGCGGGAGGGGCACAGATACGCAGTATTTT.

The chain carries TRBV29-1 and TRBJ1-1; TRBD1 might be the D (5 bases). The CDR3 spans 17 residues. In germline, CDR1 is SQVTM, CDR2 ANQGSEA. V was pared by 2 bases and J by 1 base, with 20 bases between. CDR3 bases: TGCAGCGTTGAATTGGATCGGCGGGCAGGGCCGAACACTGAAGCTTTCTTT. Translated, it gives CSVELDRRAGPNTEAFF. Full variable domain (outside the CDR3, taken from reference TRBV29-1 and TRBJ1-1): SAVISQKPSRDICQRGTSLTIQCQVDSQVTMMFWYRQQPGQSLTLIATANQGSEATYESGFVIDKFPISRPNLTFSTLTVSNMSPEDSSIYLCSVELDRRAGPNTEAFFGQGTRLTVV.

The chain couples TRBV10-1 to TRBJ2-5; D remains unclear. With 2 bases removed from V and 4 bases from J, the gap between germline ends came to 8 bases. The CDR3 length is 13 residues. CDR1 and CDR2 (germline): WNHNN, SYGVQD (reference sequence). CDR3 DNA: TGCGCCAGCAGTGAGCATCTGCGAGAGACCCAGTACTTC. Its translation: CASSEHLRETQYF.

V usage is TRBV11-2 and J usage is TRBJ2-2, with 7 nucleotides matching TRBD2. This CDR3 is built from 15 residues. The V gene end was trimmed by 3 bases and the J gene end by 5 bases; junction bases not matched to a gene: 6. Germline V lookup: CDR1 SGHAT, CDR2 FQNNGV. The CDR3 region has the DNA TGTGCCAGCAGCTTCACTAGCGATGTAACCGGGGAGCTGTTTTTT. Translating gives CASSFTSDVTGELFF.

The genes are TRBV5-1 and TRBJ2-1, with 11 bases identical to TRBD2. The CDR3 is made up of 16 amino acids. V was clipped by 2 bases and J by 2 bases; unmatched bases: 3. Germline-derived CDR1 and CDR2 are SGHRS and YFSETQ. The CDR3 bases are TGCGCCAGCAGCTTTACTAGCGGGAGCGCCTACAATGAGCAGTTCTTC. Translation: CASSFTSGSAYNEQFF. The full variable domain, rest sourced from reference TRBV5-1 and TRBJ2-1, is KAGVTQTPRYLIKTRGQQVTLSCSPISGHRSVSWYQQTPGQGLQFLFEYFSETQRNKGNFPGRFSGRQFSNSRSEMNVSTLELGDSALYLCASSFTSGSAYNEQFFGPGTRLTVL.

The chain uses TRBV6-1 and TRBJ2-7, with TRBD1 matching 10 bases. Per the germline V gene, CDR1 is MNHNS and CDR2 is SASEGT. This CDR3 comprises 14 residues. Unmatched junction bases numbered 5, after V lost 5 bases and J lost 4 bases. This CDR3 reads CASSPLGQGYEQYF. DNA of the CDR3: TGTGCCAGCAGTCCTCTGGGACAGGGGTACGAGCAGTACTTC.

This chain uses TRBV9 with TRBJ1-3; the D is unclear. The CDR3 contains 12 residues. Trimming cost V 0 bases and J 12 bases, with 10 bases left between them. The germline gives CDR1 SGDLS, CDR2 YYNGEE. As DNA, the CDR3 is TGTGCCAGCAGCGTAGGGGCAGGAAGCATATATTTT. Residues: CASSVGAGSIYF.

CDR3 nucleotides: TGTGCCAGCAGTGAGAGGGGAAGTCTGCCCCAGCATTTT. It specifies CASSERGSLPQHF. This sequence joins TRBV6-1 and TRBJ1-5, with D perhaps matching TRBD1 (5 bases). Germline V gives CDR1 MNHNS, CDR2 SASEGT. The germline V and J ends were trimmed by 3 bases and 9 bases, with 12 bases remaining between them. This CDR3 has 13 residues.

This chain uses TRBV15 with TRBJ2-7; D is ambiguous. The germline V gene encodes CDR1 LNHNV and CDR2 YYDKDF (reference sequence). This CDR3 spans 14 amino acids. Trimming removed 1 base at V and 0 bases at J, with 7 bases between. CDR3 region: CATSRGVSSYEQYF. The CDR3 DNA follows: TGTGCCACCAGCAGAGGGGTTAGCTCCTACGAGCAGTACTTC.

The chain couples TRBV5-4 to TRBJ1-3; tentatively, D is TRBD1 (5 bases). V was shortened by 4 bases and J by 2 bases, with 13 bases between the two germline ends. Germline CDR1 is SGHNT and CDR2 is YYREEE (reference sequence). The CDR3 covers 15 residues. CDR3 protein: CASSQRGGAGNTIYF. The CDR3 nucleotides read TGTGCCAGCAGCCAGCGGGGAGGGGCTGGAAACACCATATATTTT.

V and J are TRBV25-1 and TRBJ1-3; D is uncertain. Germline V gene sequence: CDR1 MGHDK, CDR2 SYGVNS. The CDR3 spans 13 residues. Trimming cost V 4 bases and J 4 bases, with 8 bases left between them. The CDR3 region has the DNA TGTGCCAGCAGTGTGACGGGGGGAAACACCATATATTTT. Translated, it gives CASSVTGGNTIYF.

In DNA form, the CDR3 reads TGTGCCAGCAGCCCCGGACAGGGACGAACTTGGTTGCAGTACTTC. Translation: CASSPGQGRTWLQYF. This sequence joins TRBV5-4 and TRBJ2-7, with 8 bases that match TRBD1. The CDR3 contains 15 residues. Germline trimming cut 4 bases from V and 9 bases from J; bases unmatched to any gene: 15. The germline V gene encodes CDR1 SGHNT and CDR2 YYREEE (reference sequence). Full variable domain (rest looked up from reference TRBV5-4 and TRBJ2-7): ETGVTQSPTHLIKTRGQQVTLRCSSQSGHNTVSWYQQALGQGPQFIFQYYREEENGRGNFPPRFSGLQFPNYSSELNVNALELDDSALYLCASSPGQGRTWLQYFGPGTRLTVT.

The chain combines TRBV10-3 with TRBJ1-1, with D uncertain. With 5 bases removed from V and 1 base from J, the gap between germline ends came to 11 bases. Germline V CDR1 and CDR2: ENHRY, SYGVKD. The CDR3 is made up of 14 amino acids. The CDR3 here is CAISSGPGNTEAFF. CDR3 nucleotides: TGTGCCATCAGTTCTGGGCCGGGGAACACTGAAGCTTTCTTT.

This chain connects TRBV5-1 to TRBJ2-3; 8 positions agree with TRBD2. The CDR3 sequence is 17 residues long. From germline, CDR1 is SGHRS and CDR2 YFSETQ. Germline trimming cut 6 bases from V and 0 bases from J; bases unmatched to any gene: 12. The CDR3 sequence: CASNVGLAGSSTDTQYF. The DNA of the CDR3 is TGCGCCAGCAACGTCGGATTAGCGGGATCTAGCACAGATACGCAGTATTTT.

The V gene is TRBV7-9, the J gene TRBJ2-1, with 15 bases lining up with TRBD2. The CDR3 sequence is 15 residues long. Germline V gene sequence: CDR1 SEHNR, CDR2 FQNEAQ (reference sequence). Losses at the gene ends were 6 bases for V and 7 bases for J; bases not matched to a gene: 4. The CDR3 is CASRPGTSGRNEQFF. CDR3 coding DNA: TGTGCCAGCAGGCCCGGGACTAGCGGGAGGAATGAGCAGTTCTTC.

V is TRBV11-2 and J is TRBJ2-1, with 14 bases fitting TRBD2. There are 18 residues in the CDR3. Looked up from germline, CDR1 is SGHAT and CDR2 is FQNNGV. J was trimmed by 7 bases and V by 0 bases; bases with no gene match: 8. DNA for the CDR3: TGTGCCAGCAGCTTAGAAATCGGGACTAGCGGGAGCTATAATGAGCAGTTCTTC. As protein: CASSLEIGTSGSYNEQFF. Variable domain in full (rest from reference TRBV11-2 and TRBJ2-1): EAGVAQSPRYKIIEKRQSVAFWCNPISGHATLYWYQQILGQGPKLLIQFQNNGVVDDSQLPKDRFSAERLKGVDSTLKIQPAKLEDSAVYLCASSLEIGTSGSYNEQFFGPGTRLTVL.

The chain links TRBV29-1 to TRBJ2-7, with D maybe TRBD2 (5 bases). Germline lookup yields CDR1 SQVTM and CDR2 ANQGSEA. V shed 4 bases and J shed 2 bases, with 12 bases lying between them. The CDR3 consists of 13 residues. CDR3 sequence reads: CSVGRSSPYEQYF. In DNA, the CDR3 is TGCAGCGTTGGGAGGAGTTCGCCCTACGAGCAGTACTTC.

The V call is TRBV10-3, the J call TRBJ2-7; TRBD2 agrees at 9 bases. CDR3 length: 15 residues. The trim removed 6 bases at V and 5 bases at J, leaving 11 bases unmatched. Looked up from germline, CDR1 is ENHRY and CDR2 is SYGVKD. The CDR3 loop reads CAISTGTSRSDEQYF. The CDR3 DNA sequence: TGTGCCATCAGCACCGGGACTAGCCGGAGTGACGAGCAGTACTTC.

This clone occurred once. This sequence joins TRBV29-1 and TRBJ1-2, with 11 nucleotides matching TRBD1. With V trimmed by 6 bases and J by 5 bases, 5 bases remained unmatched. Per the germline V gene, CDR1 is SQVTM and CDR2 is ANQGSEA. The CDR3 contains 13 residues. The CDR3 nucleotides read TGCAGCGTCAGGACAGGGGGCTGGTATGGCTACACCTTC. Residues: CSVRTGGWYGYTF.

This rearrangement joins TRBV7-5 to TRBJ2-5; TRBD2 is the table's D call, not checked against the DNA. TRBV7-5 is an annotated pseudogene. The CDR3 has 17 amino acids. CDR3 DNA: TGTGTCAGAAGCCCCTCGGCTAGCGGGATATCCCAAGAGACCCAGTACTTC. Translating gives CVRSPSASGISQETQYF.

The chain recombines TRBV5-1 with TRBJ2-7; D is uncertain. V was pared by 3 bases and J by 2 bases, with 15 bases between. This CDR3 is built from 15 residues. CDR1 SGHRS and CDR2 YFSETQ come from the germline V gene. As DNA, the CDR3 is TGCGCCAGCAGCTCCTTAGGTCGTTCTCCCTACGAGCAGTACTTC. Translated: CASSSLGRSPYEQYF. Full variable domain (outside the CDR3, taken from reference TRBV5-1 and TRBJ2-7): KAGVTQTPRYLIKTRGQQVTLSCSPISGHRSVSWYQQTPGQGLQFLFEYFSETQRNKGNFPGRFSGRQFSNSRSEMNVSTLELGDSALYLCASSSLGRSPYEQYFGPGTRLTVT.

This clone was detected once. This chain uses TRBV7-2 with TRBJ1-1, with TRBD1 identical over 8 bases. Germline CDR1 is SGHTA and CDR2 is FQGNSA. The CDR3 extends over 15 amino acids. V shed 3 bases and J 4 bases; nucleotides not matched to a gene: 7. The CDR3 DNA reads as TGTGCCAGCAGCTTCTCGTACAGGGGGGGCACTGAAGCTTTCTTT. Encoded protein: CASSFSYRGGTEAFF.